Presented here are 5 T cell receptor beta chains from one specimen sequenced in a study of human T cells and chemical hapten exposure. The time point denotes: patch test 1, 2 weeks after DPC sensitization. Treatment specified: therapeutic diphenylcyclopropenone sensitization with weekly scalp DPC. MiXCR was run by TCRdb on the RACE reads, yielding one entry per CDR3 protein. This table holds approximately 400,000 distinct CDR3 sequences, more than 4.5% found once. This sample comprised whole blood, obtained in connection with sensitization to the hapten diphenylcyclopropenone (DPC). The receptors come from a woman in her 50s with alopecia areata. Some clones in this sample may be carry-over from other donors' samples.

This clonotype has just a few counts. V is TRBV13 and J is TRBJ2-7, with 13 bases fitting TRBD2. V lost 8 bases and J lost 4; bases outside the gene matches: 2. The CDR3 is made up of 13 amino acids. From germline, CDR1 is PRHDT and CDR2 FYEKMQ (reference sequence). This CDR3 is CASGLAGAYEQYF. The DNA for the CDR3 is TGTGCCAGCGGACTAGCGGGGGCATACGAGCAGTACTTC.

This clonotype showed up many times. The gene calls are TRBV29-1 and TRBJ2-7, with TRBD1 matching over 8 bases. Germline trimming cut 6 bases from V and 3 bases from J; bases unmatched to any gene: 10. This CDR3 has 14 amino acids. The germline V gene encodes CDR1 SQVTM and CDR2 ANQGSEA. The CDR3 loop is CSVSRTGLFYEQYF. CDR3 in DNA: TGCAGCGTGAGCCGGACAGGGCTGTTCTACGAGCAGTACTTC.

This clonotype has a handful of counts. The chain carries TRBV7-8 and TRBJ1-6, with a tentative D call TRBD1 (5 bases). This CDR3 has 17 amino acids. Germline CDR1 and CDR2: SGHVS and FQNEAQ. The ends were cut back, 4 bases at V and 0 bases at J, with 13 bases in the middle. This chain's CDR3 is CASSSSGAGSYNSPLHF. The CDR3 nucleotides are TGTGCCAGCAGCTCGTCCGGGGCAGGCTCCTATAATTCACCCCTCCACTTT.

The gene calls are TRBV11-2 and TRBJ2-3, with TRBD2 matching over 15 bases. Germline CDR1 reads SGHAT; CDR2 reads FQNNGV. The ends lost 1 base at V and 1 base at J; junction bases unmatched: 9. The CDR3 is 20 amino acids. The CDR3 reads CASSLGVGLAGGERTDTQYF. Here the CDR3 DNA reads TGTGCCAGCAGCTTAGGGGTTGGACTAGCGGGAGGGGAACGCACAGATACGCAGTATTTT.

This clonotype was seen at least ten times. J is TRBJ1-2 and V is TRBV6-5, with 7 bases that match TRBD1. Germline V gene sequence: CDR1 MNHEY, CDR2 SVGAGI. J lost 8 bases, V lost 0 bases, and 9 bases had no gene match. The CDR3 is 15 residues long. The CDR3 loop is CASSYSTGALSGYTF. The CDR3 coding sequence is TGTGCCAGCAGTTACTCCACAGGGGCTCTTAGCGGCTACACCTTC.